This TCR beta chain was retrieved from a study of molecular identifiers for immune sequencing clone quantification. TCRdb redid the calling of the PCR reads with MiXCR, one entry per CDR3 protein. The table records about 320,000 distinct CDR3 sequences, roughly 24% of them present only once. Study outcomes and limitations: Beyond 20 RNA copies, clones held over 98% of effector molecules, compared with under 1% in naive cells. A single cell's spiked Jurkat TCR RNA was reportedly detectable among roughly 1 million naive cells.

About this clonotype itself: Its antigen is unidentified. This could be a read error, since a much larger clone is one nucleotide away.

There are 15 residues in the CDR3. Germline assignment: CDR1 SGHTA and CDR2 FQGNSA. V gave up 5 bases and J gave up 10 bases; unmatched junction bases: 12. Input for naive CD8 libraries was about 18,000 to 1,100,000 sorted cells; the RNA fraction used was 10%, 30% or 50%. Sorting selected naive CD8 T cells with a CD8+CD4-CCR7+CD45RA+ phenotype. This receptor was taken from a human donor in good health. Some libraries in this study had Jurkat cell RNA spiked in. Sequencing was performed on naive CD8+ T cells from blood, with Jurkat cell RNA spiked in. As for subset: FACS-sorted CD8+CD4-CCR7+CD45RA+ naive T cells. The rearrangement uses TRBV7-2 and TRBJ2-1, with TRBD1 identical over 9 bases. The CDR3 sequence: CASSPTGGEGKEQFF. CDR3 in DNA: TGTGCCAGCAGCCCTACAGGGGGCGAGGGGAAGGAGCAGTTCTTC.